These 11 T cell receptor beta chains were sequenced from one sample in a study of T cells in Graves' hyperthyroidism and ophthalmopathy. TCR beta CDR3 region amplification was performed from RNA transcripts. Initially, a first-round RT-PCR of the TCR CDR3 employed the HTBI primer set. TCRdb used MiXCR to reprocess the multiplex PCR reads, holding one entry per CDR3 protein. The repertoire consists of approximately 48,000 distinct CDR3 sequences, with roughly 50% occurring once and the leading ten covering 30% to 35%. Material: peripheral blood or thyroid tissue (not recorded which). The receptors derive from a woman in her forties or fifties with Graves' hyperthyroidism.

This clonotype was recorded a few times. This chain uses TRBV2 with TRBJ2-2; 11 bases line up with TRBD2. The ends lost 2 bases at V and 5 bases at J; junction bases unmatched: 7. CDR3 size: 17 residues. Germline V gives CDR1 SNHLY, CDR2 FYNNEI. This chain's CDR3 is CASSEFTSGRGTGELFF. In DNA form, the CDR3 reads TGTGCCAGCAGTGAATTTACTAGCGGGAGAGGTACCGGGGAGCTGTTTTTT.

This chain uses TRBV30 with TRBJ1-5; 7 bases match TRBD1. The V segment lost 7 bases and the J segment 0 bases; nucleotides outside the gene matches: 6. Germline loops: CDR1 GTSNPN, CDR2 SVGIG (reference sequence). The CDR3 loop spans 14 amino acids. CDR3 DNA sequence: TGTGCCTTAGGACAGGATAATAGCAATCAGCCCCAGCATTTT. It specifies CALGQDNSNQPQHF.

The chain couples TRBV20-1 to TRBJ1-1; TRBD1 agrees at 7 bases. CDR1 and CDR2 from the germline V gene are DFQATT and SNEGSKA (reference sequence). V lost 6 bases, J lost 4 bases, and 5 bases stayed unmatched. The CDR3 consists of 12 residues. CDR3 DNA sequence: TGCAGTGCCGACAGGGAAGGCACTGAAGCTTTCTTT. Translation: CSADREGTEAFF.

V usage is TRBV7-2 and J usage is TRBJ2-7; 10 bases are a match to TRBD2. The trim removed 3 bases at V and 7 bases at J, leaving 6 bases unmatched. CDR1 and CDR2 from the germline V gene are SGHTA and FQGNSA. This CDR3 has 14 amino acids. The CDR3 reads CASSFPGLAKEQYF. CDR3 DNA sequence: TGTGCCAGCAGCTTTCCGGGACTAGCGAAAGAGCAGTACTTC.

Concerning this clonotype itself: The DNA is omitted, as the CDR3 cannot be located on it reliably, and the CDR3 follows TCRdb's listing. CDR3 sequence: CASSARLGSEQYFGPGTRELFF. The V gene is TRBV2, the J gene TRBJ2-2; the listed D gene, TRBD2, was not tested against the DNA. Both ends counted, the CDR3 spans 22 residues. Germline V gene sequence: CDR1 SNHLY, CDR2 FYNNEI.

This rearrangement joins TRBV20-1 to TRBJ2-6; D is unresolved. V gave up 2 bases and J gave up 0 bases, with 8 bases separating them. Germline V gene sequence: CDR1 DFQATT, CDR2 SNEGSKA (reference sequence). The CDR3 is 15 residues long. DNA of the CDR3: TGCAGTGCTAGATCCGTCGACTCTGGGGCCAACGTCCTGACTTTC. Amino acid sequence: CSARSVDSGANVLTF.

There are a few counts of this clonotype. The chain couples TRBV29-1 to TRBJ2-7; D is ambiguous. The CDR3 loop spans 13 amino acids. V dropped 5 bases and J dropped 0 bases, with 11 bases sitting between them. Looked up from germline, CDR1 is SQVTM and CDR2 is ANQGSEA. CDR3 nucleotide sequence: TGCAGCGTTTGTCTTCGTTCCTCCTACGAGCAGTACTTC. Translation: CSVCLRSSYEQYF.

In this sample, this clonotype turned up many times. J is TRBJ2-3 and V is TRBV11-3, with 11 bases fitting TRBD2. Germline lookup yields CDR1 SGHNT and CDR2 YENEEA. This CDR3 has 14 residues. V gave up 5 bases and J gave up 4 bases; unmatched junction bases: 2. In nucleotides, the CDR3 is TGTGCCAGCAGCCCGGGACTAGCGGCAGATACGCAGTATTTT. This gives the protein CASSPGLAADTQYF.

This clonotype was counted between two and nine times. Likely a read error: the CDR3 ends without its conserved phenylalanine or tryptophan. The chain has TRBV18 and TRBJ1-3; 7 nucleotides align to TRBD1. The germline gives CDR1 KGHSH, CDR2 LQKENI. The V gene end was trimmed by 1 base and the J gene end by 3 bases; junction bases not matched to a gene: 6. There are 16 residues in the CDR3. CDR3 DNA sequence: TGTGCCAGCTCACCACGGACAGGCTCGGATGGAAACACCATATATTCT. Its protein is CASSPRTGSDGNTIYS.

J is TRBJ1-5 and V is TRBV20-1, with D perhaps TRBD1 (6 bases). Germline-derived CDR1 and CDR2 are DFQATT and SNEGSKA (reference sequence). The CDR3 length is 12 residues. Deletions cut 4 bases from V and 5 bases from J, with 9 bases between. CDR3 sequence reads: CSATRGYQPQHF. CDR3 sequence (DNA): TGCAGTGCTACGAGGGGGTATCAGCCCCAGCATTTT.

This clonotype was seen ten or more times. The chain carries TRBV7-9 and TRBJ2-5; D is unclear. Deletions cut 8 bases from V and 5 bases from J, with 21 bases between. Germline V gene lookup returns CDR1 SEHNR and CDR2 FQNEAQ (reference sequence). This CDR3 contains 15 residues. The CDR3 sequence: CASDDAEQAGETQYF. The CDR3 coding sequence is TGTGCCAGCGACGACGCGGAGCAGGCTGGGGAGACCCAGTACTTC.